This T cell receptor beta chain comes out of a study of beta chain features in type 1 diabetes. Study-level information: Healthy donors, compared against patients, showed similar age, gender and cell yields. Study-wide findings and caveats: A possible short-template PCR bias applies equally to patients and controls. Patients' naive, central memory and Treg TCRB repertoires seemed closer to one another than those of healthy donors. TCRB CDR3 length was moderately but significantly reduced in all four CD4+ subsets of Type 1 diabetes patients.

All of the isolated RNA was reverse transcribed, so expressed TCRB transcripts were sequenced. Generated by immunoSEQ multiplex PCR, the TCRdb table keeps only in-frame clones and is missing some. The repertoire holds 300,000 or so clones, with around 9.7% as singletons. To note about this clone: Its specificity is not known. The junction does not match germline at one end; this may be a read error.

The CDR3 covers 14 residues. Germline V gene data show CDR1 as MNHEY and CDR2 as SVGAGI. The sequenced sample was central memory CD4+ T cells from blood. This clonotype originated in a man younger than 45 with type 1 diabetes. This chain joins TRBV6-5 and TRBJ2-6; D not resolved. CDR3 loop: CAISAGAGANVLTF. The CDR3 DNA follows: TGTGCCATCAGTGCTGGGGCTGGGGCCAACGTCCTGACTTTC.